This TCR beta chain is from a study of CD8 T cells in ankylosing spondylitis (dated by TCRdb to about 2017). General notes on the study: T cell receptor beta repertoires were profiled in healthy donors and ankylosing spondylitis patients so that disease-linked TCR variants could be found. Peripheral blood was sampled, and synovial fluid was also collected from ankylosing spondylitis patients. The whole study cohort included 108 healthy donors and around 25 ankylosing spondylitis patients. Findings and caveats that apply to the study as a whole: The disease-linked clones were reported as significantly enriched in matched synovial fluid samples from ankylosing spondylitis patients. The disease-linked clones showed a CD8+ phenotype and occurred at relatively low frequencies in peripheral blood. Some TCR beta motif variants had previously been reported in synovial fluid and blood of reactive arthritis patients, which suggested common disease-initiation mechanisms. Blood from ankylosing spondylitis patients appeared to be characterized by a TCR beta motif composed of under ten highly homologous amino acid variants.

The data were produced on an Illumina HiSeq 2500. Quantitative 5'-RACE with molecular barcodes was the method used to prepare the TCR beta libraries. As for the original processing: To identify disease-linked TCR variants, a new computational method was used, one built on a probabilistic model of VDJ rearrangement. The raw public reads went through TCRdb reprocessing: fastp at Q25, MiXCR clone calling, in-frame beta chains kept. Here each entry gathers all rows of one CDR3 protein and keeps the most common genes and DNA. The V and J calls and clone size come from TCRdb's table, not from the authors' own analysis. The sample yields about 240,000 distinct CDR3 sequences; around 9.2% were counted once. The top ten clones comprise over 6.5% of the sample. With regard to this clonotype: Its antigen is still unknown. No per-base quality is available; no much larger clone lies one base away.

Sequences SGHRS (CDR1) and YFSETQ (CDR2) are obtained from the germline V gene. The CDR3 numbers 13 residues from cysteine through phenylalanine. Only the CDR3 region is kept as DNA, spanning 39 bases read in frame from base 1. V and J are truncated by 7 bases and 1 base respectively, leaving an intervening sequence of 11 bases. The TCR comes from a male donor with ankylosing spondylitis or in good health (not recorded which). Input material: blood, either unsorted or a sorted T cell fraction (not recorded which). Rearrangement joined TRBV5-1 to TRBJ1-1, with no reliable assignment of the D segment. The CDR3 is CASAQVANTEAFF. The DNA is TGCGCCAGCGCCCAGGTAGCGAACACTGAAGCTTTCTTT.